The 30 T cell receptor beta chains given below trace back to one sample, sequenced in a study of T cells in narcolepsy. The table came from immunoSEQ multiplex PCR; TCRdb's copy has only in-frame clones and leaves some out. The sample consists of tens of thousands of clones, 70% to 90% of them appearing once. Sample: CD45RA- memory CD4+ T cells from PBMCs. These receptor sequences come from a human donor with narcolepsy.

This chain uses TRBV7-2 with TRBJ1-2; maybe TRBD1 (5 bases). The CDR3 is made up of 15 amino acids. V dropped 7 bases and J dropped 2 bases, with 17 bases sitting between them. CDR1 and CDR2 (germline): SGHTA, FQGNSA. The CDR3 DNA is TGTGCCAGCACCCAGGACACTTCTCGCAACTATGGCTACACCTTC. Its translation: CASTQDTSRNYGYTF.

The J gene is TRBJ1-5, the V gene TRBV18; 8 nucleotides line up with TRBD1. This CDR3 is built from 14 residues. The germline gives CDR1 KGHSH, CDR2 LQKENI. V lost 2 bases to trimming and J lost 5 bases; unmatched junction nucleotides: 2. The CDR3 sequence is CASSPATGDQPQHF. The DNA of the CDR3 is TGTGCCAGCTCACCAGCGACAGGGGATCAGCCCCAGCATTTT.

This chain connects TRBV19 to TRBJ2-3; the match to TRBD2 covers 9 bases. CDR3 length equals 15 residues. Trimming at V came to 8 bases and at J to 4 bases, leaving 10 bases not matched to a gene. Germline values: CDR1 LNHDA, CDR2 SQIVND (reference sequence). CDR3 sequence (DNA): TGTGCCAGTGCCATAGCGGGGGCCGGGGCAGATACGCAGTATTTT. It codes for CASAIAGAGADTQYF.

The chain uses TRBV28 and TRBJ2-1; unclear D gene. The CDR3 runs 16 residues. Germline V lookup: CDR1 MDHEN, CDR2 SYDVKM. Trimming left V 5 bases short and J 5 bases short, with 19 bases between. The CDR3 sequence is CASSPRHGRANNEQFF. For the CDR3, the DNA is TGTGCCAGCAGTCCCCGACATGGAAGGGCAAACAATGAGCAGTTCTTC.

The rearrangement joins TRBV19 to TRBJ1-6; 10 bases are shared with TRBD1. Losses at the gene ends were 4 bases for V and 9 bases for J; bases not matched to a gene: 9. There are 16 residues in the CDR3. Germline lookup yields CDR1 LNHDA and CDR2 SQIVND (reference sequence). The CDR3, as DNA: TGTGCCAGTAGTAGGGGGGCGACAGGGGGCAGTTCACCCCTCCACTTT. It translates to CASSRGATGGSSPLHF.

This chain uses TRBV2 with TRBJ2-2; 7 bases map to TRBD1. The CDR3 runs 14 residues. The junction had 5 bases not matched to a gene; V was cut back by 5 bases and J by 5 bases. The germline V gene has CDR1 SNHLY and CDR2 FYNNEI. CDR3 sequence: CASSWTGGTGELFF. The DNA of the CDR3 is TGTGCCAGCAGTTGGACAGGCGGGACCGGGGAGCTGTTTTTT.

This clone was recorded a few times. The chain links TRBV28 to TRBJ1-2, with 9 positions matching TRBD1. The V segment lost 10 bases and the J segment 8 bases; nucleotides outside the gene matches: 11. CDR3 length: 13 residues. The germline V gene encodes CDR1 MDHEN and CDR2 SYDVKM. The CDR3 DNA sequence: TGTGCCATCCCTGGACAGGGGTCCCGGGGCTACACCTTC. It specifies CAIPGQGSRGYTF.

The rearrangement joins TRBV5-1 to TRBJ2-3, with 10 bases that match TRBD1. Unmatched junction bases numbered 5, after V lost 3 bases and J lost 1 base. Per germline, CDR1 SGHRS and CDR2 YFSETQ. This CDR3 comprises 16 residues. In nucleotides, the CDR3 is TGCGCCAGCAGCTGGGCCGGGACAGGGGGCACAGATACGCAGTATTTT. Translation gives CASSWAGTGGTDTQYF. Filled out from reference TRBV5-1 and TRBJ2-3, the complete variable domain reads KAGVTQTPRYLIKTRGQQVTLSCSPISGHRSVSWYQQTPGQGLQFLFEYFSETQRNKGNFPGRFSGRQFSNSRSEMNVSTLELGDSALYLCASSWAGTGGTDTQYFGPGTRLTVL.

The chain has TRBV7-2 and TRBJ2-3, with D tentatively TRBD2 (5 bases). V was pared by 3 bases and J by 4 bases, with 14 bases between. The germline gives CDR1 SGHTA, CDR2 FQGNSA. CDR3 size: 15 residues. The CDR3 here is CASSFRRGPADTQYF. The CDR3 nucleotides are TGTGCCAGCAGCTTTAGACGGGGTCCGGCAGATACGCAGTATTTT.

The chain is built from TRBV4-3 and TRBJ1-2, with 12 bases identical to TRBD1. V trimming: 3 bases; J trimming: 2 bases; junction bases outside the gene matches: 4. Germline lookup yields CDR1 LGHNA and CDR2 YSLEER. The length of the CDR3 is 16 residues. The CDR3 loop is CASSHGGTGGNYGYTF. The CDR3 DNA is TGCGCCAGCAGCCATGGAGGGACAGGGGGCAACTATGGCTACACCTTC.

The chain is built from TRBV9 and TRBJ2-1; the match to TRBD2 covers 9 bases. The CDR3 loop spans 20 amino acids. Germline trimming cut 3 bases from V and 1 base from J; bases unmatched to any gene: 17. Germline CDR1 SGDLS, CDR2 YYNGEE. The CDR3 DNA reads as TGTGCCAGCAGCGCGAAGTCCGGGACTAGCACTCAAAGGTCCTACAATGAGCAGTTCTTC. Protein product: CASSAKSGTSTQRSYNEQFF.

This chain links TRBV7-6 with TRBJ2-5; the D call may be TRBD1 or TRBD2 (5 bases each). Germline values: CDR1 SGHVS, CDR2 FNYEAQ. This CDR3 region has 13 residues. V lost 6 bases and J 3 bases, leaving 11 bases between the germline ends. The CDR3 nucleotides are TGTGCCAGCAGACGGGGCGCCAAAGAGACCCAGTACTTC. This gives the protein CASRRGAKETQYF.

The chain employs TRBV19 and TRBJ1-1; D is possibly TRBD1 (5 bases). This CDR3 contains 15 residues. The germline V gene encodes CDR1 LNHDA and CDR2 SQIVND (reference sequence). The ends were cut back, 3 bases at V and 4 bases at J, with 15 bases in the middle. The CDR3 protein is CASSMMFGTATEAFF. In DNA form, the CDR3 reads TGTGCCAGTAGTATGATGTTCGGGACGGCCACTGAAGCTTTCTTT.

CDR3 protein: CASRRDRSANEQFF. The DNA of the CDR3 is TGTGCCAGCAGAAGGGATCGGTCGGCGAATGAGCAGTTCTTC. The chain couples TRBV27 to TRBJ2-1; no definite D call. The CDR3 covers 14 residues. V was shortened by 6 bases and J by 7 bases, with 16 bases between the two germline ends. CDR1 is MNHEY and CDR2 is SMNVEV in the germline V gene (reference sequence).

The V gene is TRBV11-3, the J gene TRBJ2-6, with D unresolved. Trimming took off 1 base at V and 1 base at J, with 11 bases between the two ends. Germline CDR1 is SGHNT and CDR2 is YENEEA. The CDR3 has 17 residues. The CDR3 loop is CASSLGGANSGANVLTF. The CDR3 DNA reads TGTGCCAGCAGCTTAGGGGGTGCTAATTCTGGGGCCAACGTCCTGACTTTC.

This chain joins TRBV29-1 and TRBJ1-2; D call uncertain. The CDR3 consists of 9 residues. Germline V gene lookup returns CDR1 SQVTM and CDR2 ANQGSEA. Trimming took 6 bases from V and 7 from J, leaving 6 bases between them. CDR3 sequence (DNA): TGCAGCGTCTCTCCTGGCTACACCTTC. Encoded protein: CSVSPGYTF.

The rearrangement joins TRBV7-9 to TRBJ1-5, with D perhaps TRBD1 (6 bases). The V gene's germline CDR1 is SEHNR and CDR2 FQNEAQ (reference sequence). The CDR3 has 16 amino acids. V lost 1 base to trimming and J lost 9 bases, with 19 bases between them. The CDR3 is CASSLGGRGAEVPQHF. In nucleotides, the CDR3 is TGTGCCAGCAGCTTAGGGGGCCGGGGGGCTGAGGTGCCCCAGCATTTT.

This clone was recorded only once. The V call is TRBV6-5, the J call TRBJ1-2, with unresolved D. In germline, CDR1 is MNHEY, CDR2 SVGAGI. This CDR3 region has 13 residues. Between the trimmed V and J ends, which lost 7 bases and 4 bases, there was a span of 13 bases. As DNA, the CDR3 is TGTGCCAGCACCAAAGGGAACCGCTATGGCTACACCTTC. Its protein product is CASTKGNRYGYTF.

The rearrangement joins TRBV9 to TRBJ2-5; TRBD2 agrees at 8 bases. The germline V gene has CDR1 SGDLS and CDR2 YYNGEE. The length of the CDR3 is 15 residues. With V trimmed by 4 bases and J by 5 bases, 10 bases remained unmatched. This CDR3 is CASSSSGWPGETQYF. The CDR3 nucleotides are TGTGCCAGCAGCTCTAGCGGGTGGCCGGGGGAGACCCAGTACTTC.

The chain has TRBV18 and TRBJ2-7; the D is unclear. Trimming left V 5 bases short and J 2 bases short, with 7 bases between. The CDR3 totals 12 residues. CDR1 and CDR2 from the germline V gene are KGHSH and LQKENI. This chain's CDR3 is CASSSLPYEQYF. DNA for the CDR3: TGTGCCAGCTCAAGTCTCCCCTACGAGCAGTACTTC.

The chain links TRBV19 to TRBJ2-5; perhaps D is TRBD1 or TRBD2 (6 bases each). Germline CDR1 reads LNHDA; CDR2 reads SQIVND (reference sequence). V was pared by 4 bases and J by 0 bases, with 18 bases between. CDR3 length: 17 residues. CDR3 nucleotides: TGTGCCAGTAGTAAGAGGGGGGCAGGGTCGTACCAAGAGACCCAGTACTTC. It is translated as CASSKRGAGSYQETQYF.

The J gene is TRBJ1-4, the V gene TRBV19, with 7 bases identical to TRBD1. Germline V CDR1 and CDR2: LNHDA, SQIVND (reference sequence). The CDR3 length is 15 residues. V was clipped by 4 bases and J by 6 bases; unmatched bases: 8. CDR3 nucleotide sequence: TGTGCCAGTAGTACCCGACAGGGTTTGGATGAAAAACTGTTTTTT. Amino acids: CASSTRQGLDEKLFF.

The V call is TRBV30, the J call TRBJ2-5; D is undetermined. V shed 2 bases and J shed 1 base, with 11 bases lying between them. This CDR3 has 14 residues. Germline CDR1 is GTSNPN and CDR2 is SVGIG (reference sequence). The CDR3 sequence: CAWSIAASQETQYF. The CDR3 DNA reads as TGTGCCTGGAGTATCGCAGCGTCCCAAGAGACCCAGTACTTC.

The rearrangement links TRBV5-4 to TRBJ2-5; D is uncertain. Per germline, CDR1 SGHNT and CDR2 YYREEE (reference sequence). Trimming left V 4 bases short and J 1 base short, with 17 bases between. The CDR3 is 16 residues long. As DNA, the CDR3 is TGTGCCAGCAGCACACCCGGAAGCGAAATCCAAGAGACCCAGTACTTC. As protein: CASSTPGSEIQETQYF.

The chain carries TRBV29-1 and TRBJ1-2, with D possibly TRBD1 on 5 matching bases. The V gene's germline CDR1 is SQVTM and CDR2 ANQGSEA. The V and J ends lost 4 bases and 9 bases respectively, with 21 bases between them. This CDR3 has 14 residues. CDR3 in DNA: TGCAGCGTTGCCCGCAGATCAGGGATGGATAGCTACACCTTC. Translation: CSVARRSGMDSYTF.

V usage is TRBV6-5 and J usage is TRBJ1-1, with D possibly TRBD1 on 6 matching bases. V lost 4 bases and J lost 3, with 12 bases in between. This CDR3 is 14 amino acids long. Germline CDR1 and CDR2: MNHEY and SVGAGI. CDR3 amino acids: CASSSGVVDTEAFF. CDR3 DNA sequence: TGTGCCAGCAGTTCAGGGGTCGTGGACACTGAAGCTTTCTTT.

The chain uses TRBV7-2 and TRBJ2-7, with 8 bases identical to TRBD1. CDR1 SGHTA and CDR2 FQGNSA come from the germline V gene. The CDR3 has 15 residues. V was clipped by 1 base and J by 7 bases; unmatched bases: 9. The CDR3 sequence is CASSLDARGLGEQYF. The CDR3 DNA reads as TGTGCCAGCAGCTTAGACGCCAGGGGGCTGGGGGAGCAGTACTTC.

The table lists this clone with a count of one. This chain uses TRBV5-1 with TRBJ2-2; D may be TRBD1 (6 bases). The germline V gene encodes CDR1 SGHRS and CDR2 YFSETQ. The CDR3 runs to 13 residues. Trimming removed 4 bases from V and 8 bases from J, with 12 bases in between. The CDR3 nucleotides are TGCGCCAGCAGCCTCGCAGGGGTAGGGGAGCTGTTTTTT. It yields the protein CASSLAGVGELFF.

The chain uses TRBV7-9 and TRBJ1-1; TRBD1 matches at 8 bases. Trimming cost V 5 bases and J 5 bases; bases outside gene matches: 7. Germline CDR1 and CDR2: SEHNR and FQNEAQ (reference sequence). CDR3 size: 14 residues. The CDR3 DNA follows: TGTGCCAGCAGCCCTAGACAGGGGTGGACTGAAGCTTTCTTT. Translated: CASSPRQGWTEAFF.

This rearrangement joins TRBV9 to TRBJ2-1; TRBD1 aligns across 9 bases. This CDR3 has 15 residues. Losses at the gene ends were 0 bases for V and 7 bases for J; bases not matched to a gene: 5. Germline V gene lookup returns CDR1 SGDLS and CDR2 YYNGEE. As DNA, the CDR3 is TGTGCCAGCAGCGTAGCCACAGGGGGCTGGAATGAGCAGTTCTTC. Translating it yields CASSVATGGWNEQFF.